Described below is a single T cell receptor (beta chain) sequence and its context. Its antigen remains unknown. These data originate in a study of Ad26.COV2.S vaccination and SARS-CoV-2 variants. Treatment denoted: over 15 received Ad26.COV2.S at low or high dose, single or two shots; about 5 received placebo; per-sample allocation not given. Samples were taken on day 63 after the first vaccine or placebo injection. The CDR3 runs 15 residues. Profiled with immunoSEQ multiplex PCR; TCRdb holds only in-frame clones, not every one. The sample has 300,000 to 400,000 clones, under 90% seen once; the top ten hold approximately 5.8%. General study findings and limits: The analyses of TCR breadth and depth may have understated the size of total T cell responses.

The TCR sequence derives from a person between 18 and 65 years old who received the Ad26.COV2.S COVID-19 vaccine or a placebo. V and J are TRBV21-1 and TRBJ2-3. TRBV21-1 constitutes a pseudogene. The material sequenced was peripheral blood, taken in a trial of Ad26.COV2.S vaccine versus placebo. CDR3 in amino acids: CASSKRADPTDTQYF. The CDR3 region has the DNA TGTGCCAGCAGCAAACGGGCTGACCCCACAGATACGCAGTATTTT.